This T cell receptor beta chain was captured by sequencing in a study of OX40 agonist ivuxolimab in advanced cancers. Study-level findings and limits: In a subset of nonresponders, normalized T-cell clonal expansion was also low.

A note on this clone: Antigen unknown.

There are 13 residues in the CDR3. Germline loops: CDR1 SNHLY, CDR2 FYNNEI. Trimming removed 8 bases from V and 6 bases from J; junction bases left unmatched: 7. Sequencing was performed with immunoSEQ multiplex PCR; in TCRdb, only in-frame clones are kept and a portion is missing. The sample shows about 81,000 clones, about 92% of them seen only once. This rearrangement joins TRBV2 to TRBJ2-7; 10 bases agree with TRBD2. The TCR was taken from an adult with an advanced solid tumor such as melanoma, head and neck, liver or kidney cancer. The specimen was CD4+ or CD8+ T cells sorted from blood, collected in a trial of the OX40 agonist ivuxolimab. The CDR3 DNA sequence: TGTGCCAGCTTCTGGACTAGCGGAGGCGAGCAGTACTTC. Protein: CASFWTSGGEQYF. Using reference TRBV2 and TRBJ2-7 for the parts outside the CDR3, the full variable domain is EPEVTQTPSHQVTQMGQEVILRCVPISNHLYFYWYRQILGQKVEFLVSFYNNEISEKSEIFDDQFSVERPDGSNFTLKIRSTKLEDSAMYFCASFWTSGGEQYFGPGTRLTVT.